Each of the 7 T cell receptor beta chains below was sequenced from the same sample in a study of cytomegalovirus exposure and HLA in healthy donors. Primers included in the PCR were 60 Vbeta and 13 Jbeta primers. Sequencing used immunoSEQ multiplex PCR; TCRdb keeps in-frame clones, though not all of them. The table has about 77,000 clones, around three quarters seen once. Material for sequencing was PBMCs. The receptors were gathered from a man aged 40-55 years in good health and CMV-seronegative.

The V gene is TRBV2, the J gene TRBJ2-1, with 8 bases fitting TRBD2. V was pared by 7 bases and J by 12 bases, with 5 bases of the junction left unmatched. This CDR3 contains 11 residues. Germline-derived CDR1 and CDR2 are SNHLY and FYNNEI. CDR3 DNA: TGTGCCAGCAACGGCGGGAGGCGGCAGTTCTTC. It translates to CASNGGRRQFF.

The CDR3: CASSETGAVRQETQYF. The CDR3 DNA follows: TGTGCCAGCAGCGAGACAGGGGCTGTCCGACAAGAGACCCAGTACTTC. The chain employs TRBV2 and TRBJ2-5, with 8 bases fitting TRBD1. Germline loops: CDR1 SNHLY, CDR2 FYNNEI. This CDR3 contains 16 residues. With V trimmed by 6 bases and J by 2 bases, 11 bases remained unmatched.

CDR3 in amino acids: CASSSLTPPRRDEQYF. The DNA of the CDR3 is TGTGCCAGCAGCTCCTTGACCCCTCCTCGGAGAGACGAGCAGTACTTC. This chain joins TRBV7-2 and TRBJ2-7; D remains ambiguous. V was trimmed by 4 bases and J by 5 bases, leaving 21 bases between them. The CDR3 totals 16 residues. Germline V lookup: CDR1 SGHTA, CDR2 FQGNSA.

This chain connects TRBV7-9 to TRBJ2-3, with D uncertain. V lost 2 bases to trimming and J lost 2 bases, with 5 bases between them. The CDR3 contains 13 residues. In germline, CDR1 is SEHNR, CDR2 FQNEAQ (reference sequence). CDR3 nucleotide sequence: TGTGCCAGCAGCTTACTACTCACAGATACGCAGTATTTT. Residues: CASSLLLTDTQYF.

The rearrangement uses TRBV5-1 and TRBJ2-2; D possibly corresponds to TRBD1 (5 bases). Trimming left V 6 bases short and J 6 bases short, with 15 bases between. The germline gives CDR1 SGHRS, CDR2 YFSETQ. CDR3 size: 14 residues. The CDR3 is CASNDSPSSGELFF. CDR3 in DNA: TGCGCCAGCAACGACAGTCCTTCATCCGGGGAGCTGTTTTTT.

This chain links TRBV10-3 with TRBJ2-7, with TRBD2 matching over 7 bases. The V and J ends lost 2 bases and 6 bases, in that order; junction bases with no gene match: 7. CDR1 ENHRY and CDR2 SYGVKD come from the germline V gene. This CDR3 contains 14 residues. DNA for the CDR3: TGTGCCATCAGTGAGCTAGCGGCGGCGGCCGAGCAGTACTTC. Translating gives CAISELAAAAEQYF.

The CDR3 DNA follows: TGCGCCAGCAGTGACACAGACTCTGGGGCCAACGTCCTGACTTTC. This translates into CASSDTDSGANVLTF. J is TRBJ2-6 and V is TRBV10-2; unclear D gene. The CDR3 spans 15 residues. Germline CDR1 and CDR2: WSHSY and SAAADI. The V end lost 3 bases, the J end lost 0 bases, and 6 bases lay between the germline ends.